This TCR beta chain was captured by sequencing in a study of OX40 agonist ivuxolimab in advanced cancers. Study overall: Mean age approximately 66 years, range roughly 20 to 85; roughly 82% male.

Sequenced by immunoSEQ multiplex PCR; TCRdb stores in-frame clones only, minus some. The sample lists some 80,000 clones; about 82% were seen once. A word on this clone: Its antigen is not known.

Study findings and constraints: In the expanded peripheral T cells, antigen specificity was never determined.

The germline V and J ends were trimmed by 5 bases and 7 bases, with 12 bases remaining between them. The germline CDR1 and CDR2 sequences are LNHDA and SQIVND (reference sequence). The CDR3 loop spans 13 amino acids. Specimen: CD4+ or CD8+ T cells sorted from blood, collected in a trial of the OX40 agonist ivuxolimab. The origin of this receptor is an adult with an advanced solid tumor such as melanoma, head and neck, liver or kidney cancer. This chain joins TRBV19 and TRBJ1-5; the D is unclear. In nucleotides, the CDR3 is TGTGCCAGTAGTTATGCCAGCCCCCAGCCCCAGCATTTT. Amino acids: CASSYASPQPQHF.